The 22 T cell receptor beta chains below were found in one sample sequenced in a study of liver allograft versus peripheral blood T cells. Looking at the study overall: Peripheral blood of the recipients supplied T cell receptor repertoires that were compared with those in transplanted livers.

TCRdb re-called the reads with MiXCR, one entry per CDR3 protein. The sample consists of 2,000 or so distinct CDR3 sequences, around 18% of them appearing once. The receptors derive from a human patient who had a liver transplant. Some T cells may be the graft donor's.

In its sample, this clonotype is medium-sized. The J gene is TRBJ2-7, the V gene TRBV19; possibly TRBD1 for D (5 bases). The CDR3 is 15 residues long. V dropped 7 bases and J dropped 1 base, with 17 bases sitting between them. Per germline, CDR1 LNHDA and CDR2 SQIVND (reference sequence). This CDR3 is CASTDRQGGSYEQYF. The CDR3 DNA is TGTGCCAGTACCGATCGGCAGGGTGGATCCTACGAGCAGTACTTC.

The chain's CDR3 is CSARDITTTGELFF. The CDR3 region has the DNA TGCAGTGCTAGAGATATAACGACCACCGGGGAGCTGTTTTTT. The V gene is TRBV20-1, the J gene TRBJ2-2; D uncertain. Trimming removed 0 bases from V and 4 bases from J, with 9 bases in between. CDR1 and CDR2 (germline): DFQATT, SNEGSKA (reference sequence). This CDR3 spans 14 amino acids.

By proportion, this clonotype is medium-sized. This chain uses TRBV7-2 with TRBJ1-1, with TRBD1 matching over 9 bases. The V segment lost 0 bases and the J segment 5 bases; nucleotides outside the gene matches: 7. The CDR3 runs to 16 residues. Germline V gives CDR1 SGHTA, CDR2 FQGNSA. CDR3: CASSLALGQGRTEAFF. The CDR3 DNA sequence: TGTGCCAGCAGCTTAGCCCTGGGACAGGGAAGGACTGAAGCTTTCTTT.

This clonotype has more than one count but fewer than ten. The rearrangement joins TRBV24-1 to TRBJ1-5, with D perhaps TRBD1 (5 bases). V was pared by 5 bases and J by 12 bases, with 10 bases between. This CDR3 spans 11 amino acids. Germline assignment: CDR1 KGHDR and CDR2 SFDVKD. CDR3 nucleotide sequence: TGTGCCACCAGTGCAGGGTCTATCCAGCATTTT. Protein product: CATSAGSIQHF.

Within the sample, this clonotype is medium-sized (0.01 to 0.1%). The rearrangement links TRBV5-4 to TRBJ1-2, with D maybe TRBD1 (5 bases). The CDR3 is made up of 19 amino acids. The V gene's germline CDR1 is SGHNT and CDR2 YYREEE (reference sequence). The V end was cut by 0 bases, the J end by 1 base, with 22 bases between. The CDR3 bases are TGTGCCAGCAGCTTGGGATTGACCTTTACAGATGGGGGTAACTATGGCTACACCTTC. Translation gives CASSLGLTFTDGGNYGYTF.

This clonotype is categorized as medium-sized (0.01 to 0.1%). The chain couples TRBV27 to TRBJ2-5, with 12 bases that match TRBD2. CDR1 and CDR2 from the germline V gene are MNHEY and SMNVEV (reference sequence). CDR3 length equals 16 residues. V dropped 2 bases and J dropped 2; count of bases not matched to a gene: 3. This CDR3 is CASSLMGTSGQETQYF. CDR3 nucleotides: TGTGCCAGCAGTTTAATGGGGACTAGCGGGCAAGAGACCCAGTACTTC.

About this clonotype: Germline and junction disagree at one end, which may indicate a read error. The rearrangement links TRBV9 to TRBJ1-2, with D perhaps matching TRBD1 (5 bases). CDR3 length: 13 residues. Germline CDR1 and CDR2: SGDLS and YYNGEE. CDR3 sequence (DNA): TGTGCCAGCAGCGTAGATCCAGGGAAAAGCTGTAACTTC. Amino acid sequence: CASSVDPGKSCNF.

CDR3 in DNA: TGTGCCAGCAGTGAAAGCTTTAGGAACGAGCAGTACTTC. Its protein is CASSESFRNEQYF. The rearrangement links TRBV2 to TRBJ2-7; D is unresolved. V lost 2 bases, J lost 5 bases, and 10 bases lay in between. The length of the CDR3 is 13 residues. Germline loops: CDR1 SNHLY, CDR2 FYNNEI.

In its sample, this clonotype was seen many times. The CDR3 DNA reads as TGTGCCAGCAGCTTCGGGACTACCAGCTACGAGCAGTACTTC. Translated: CASSFGTTSYEQYF. The chain employs TRBV11-1 and TRBJ2-7, with TRBD2 matching over 7 bases. Germline V gene lookup returns CDR1 SGHAT and CDR2 FQDESV (reference sequence). This CDR3 has 14 residues. The trim removed 3 bases at V and 3 bases at J, leaving 5 bases unmatched.

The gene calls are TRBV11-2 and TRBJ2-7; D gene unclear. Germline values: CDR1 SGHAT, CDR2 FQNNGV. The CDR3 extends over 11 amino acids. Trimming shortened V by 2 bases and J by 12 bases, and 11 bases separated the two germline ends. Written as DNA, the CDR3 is TGTGCCAGCAGCTTAATAGGTGGGCTGTACTTC. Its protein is CASSLIGGLYF.

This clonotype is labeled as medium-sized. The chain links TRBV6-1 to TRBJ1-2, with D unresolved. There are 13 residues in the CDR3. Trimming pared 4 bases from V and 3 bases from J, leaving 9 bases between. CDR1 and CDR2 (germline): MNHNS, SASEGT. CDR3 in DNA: TGTGCCAGCAGTGGTTTGTGGCACTATGGCTACACCTTC. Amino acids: CASSGLWHYGYTF.

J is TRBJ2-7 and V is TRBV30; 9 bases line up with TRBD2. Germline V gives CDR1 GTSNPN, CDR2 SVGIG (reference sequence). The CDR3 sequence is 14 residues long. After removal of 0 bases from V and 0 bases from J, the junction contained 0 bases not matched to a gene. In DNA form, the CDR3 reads TGTGCCTGGAGTGTAGCGGGGGGCTCCTACGAGCAGTACTTC. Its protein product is CAWSVAGGSYEQYF. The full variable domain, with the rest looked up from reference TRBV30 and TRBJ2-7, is SQTIHQWPATLVQPVGSPLSLECTVEGTSNPNLYWYRQAAGRGLQLLFYSVGIGQISSEVPQNLSASRPQDRQFILSSKKLLLSDSGFYLCAWSVAGGSYEQYFGPGTRLTVT.

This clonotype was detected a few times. CDR3 bases: TGTGCCACCTCCGAGACAGAATATCAGCCCCAGCATTTT. As protein: CATSETEYQPQHF. The rearrangement links TRBV24-1 to TRBJ1-5; weak D call: TRBD1 (5 bases). The germline gives CDR1 KGHDR, CDR2 SFDVKD. The CDR3 has 13 residues. V lost 9 bases and J lost 5, with 13 bases in between.

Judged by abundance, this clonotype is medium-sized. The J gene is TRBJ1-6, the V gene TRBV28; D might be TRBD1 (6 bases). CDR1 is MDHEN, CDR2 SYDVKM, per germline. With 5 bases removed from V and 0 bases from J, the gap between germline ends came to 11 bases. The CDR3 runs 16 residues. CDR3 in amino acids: CASSTHRDSYNSPLHF. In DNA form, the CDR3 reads TGTGCCAGCAGTACTCACAGGGACTCCTATAATTCACCCCTCCACTTT.

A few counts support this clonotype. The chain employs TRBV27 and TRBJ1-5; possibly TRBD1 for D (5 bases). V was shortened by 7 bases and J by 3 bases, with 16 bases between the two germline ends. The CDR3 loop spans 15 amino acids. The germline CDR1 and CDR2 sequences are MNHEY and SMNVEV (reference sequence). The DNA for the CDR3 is TGTGCCAGCAAAGGGGCAGGGCGAGACAATCAGCCCCAGCATTTT. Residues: CASKGAGRDNQPQHF.

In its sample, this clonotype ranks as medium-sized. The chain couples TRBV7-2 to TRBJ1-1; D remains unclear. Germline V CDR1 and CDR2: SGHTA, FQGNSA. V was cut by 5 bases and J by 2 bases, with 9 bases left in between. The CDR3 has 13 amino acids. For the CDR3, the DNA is TGTGCCAGCAGCCCCCACAGTAACACTGAAGCTTTCTTT. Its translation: CASSPHSNTEAFF. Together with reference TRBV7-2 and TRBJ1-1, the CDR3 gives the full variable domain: GAGVSQSPSNKVTEKGKDVELRCDPISGHTALYWYRQSLGQGLEFLIYFQGNSAPDKSGLPSDRFSAERTGGSVSTLTIQRTQQEDSAVYLCASSPHSNTEAFFGQGTRLTVV.

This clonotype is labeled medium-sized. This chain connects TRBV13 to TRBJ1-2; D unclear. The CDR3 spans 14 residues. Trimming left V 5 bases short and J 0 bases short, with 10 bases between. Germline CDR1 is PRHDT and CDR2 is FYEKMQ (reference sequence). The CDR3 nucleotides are TGTGCCAGCAGCCCGTGGGGAGCTAACTATGGCTACACCTTC. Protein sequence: CASSPWGANYGYTF.

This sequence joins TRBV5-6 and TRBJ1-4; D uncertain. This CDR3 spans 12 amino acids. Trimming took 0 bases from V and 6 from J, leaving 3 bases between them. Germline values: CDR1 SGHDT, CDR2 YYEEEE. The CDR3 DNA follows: TGTGCCAGCAGCTTGGGGGATGAAAAACTGTTTTTT. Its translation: CASSLGDEKLFF.

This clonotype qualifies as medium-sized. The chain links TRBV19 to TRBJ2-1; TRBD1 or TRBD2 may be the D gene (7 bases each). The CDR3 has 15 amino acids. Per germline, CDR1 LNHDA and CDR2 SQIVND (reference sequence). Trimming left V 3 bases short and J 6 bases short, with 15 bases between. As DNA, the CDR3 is TGTGCCAGTAGTATTCTACAGGGGAGGGCCAATGAGCAGTTCTTC. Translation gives CASSILQGRANEQFF.

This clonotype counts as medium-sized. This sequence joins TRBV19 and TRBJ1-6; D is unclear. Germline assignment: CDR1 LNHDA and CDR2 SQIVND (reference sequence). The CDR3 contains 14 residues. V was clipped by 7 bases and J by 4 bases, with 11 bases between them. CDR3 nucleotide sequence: TGTGCCAGTACCCCGAGGGAATATAATTCACCCCTCCACTTT. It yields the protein CASTPREYNSPLHF.

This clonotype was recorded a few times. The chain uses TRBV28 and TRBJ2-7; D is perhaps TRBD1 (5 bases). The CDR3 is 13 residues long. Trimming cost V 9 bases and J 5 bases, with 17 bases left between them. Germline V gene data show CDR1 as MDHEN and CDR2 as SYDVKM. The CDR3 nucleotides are TGTGCCAGTCGATCAACAGGTTCGCACGAGCAGTACTTC. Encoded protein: CASRSTGSHEQYF.

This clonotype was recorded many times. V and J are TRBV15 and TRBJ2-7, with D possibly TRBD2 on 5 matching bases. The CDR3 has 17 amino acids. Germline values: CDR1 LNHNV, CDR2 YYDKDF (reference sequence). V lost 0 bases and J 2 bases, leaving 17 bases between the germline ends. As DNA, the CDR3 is TGTGCCACCAGCAGAGAAGAAGGTGCGGGTCTCCCCTACGAGCAGTACTTC. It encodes CATSREEGAGLPYEQYF.